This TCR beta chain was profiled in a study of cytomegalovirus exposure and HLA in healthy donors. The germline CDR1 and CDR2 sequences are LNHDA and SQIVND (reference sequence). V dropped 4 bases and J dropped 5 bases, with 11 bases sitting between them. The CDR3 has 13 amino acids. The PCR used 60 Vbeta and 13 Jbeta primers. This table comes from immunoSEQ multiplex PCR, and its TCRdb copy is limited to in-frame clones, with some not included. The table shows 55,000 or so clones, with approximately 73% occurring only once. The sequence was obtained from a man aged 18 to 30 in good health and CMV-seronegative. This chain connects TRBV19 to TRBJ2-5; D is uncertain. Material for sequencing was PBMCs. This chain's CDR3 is CASSTRSRETQYF. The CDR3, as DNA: TGTGCCAGTAGTACACGATCGAGGGAGACCCAGTACTTC. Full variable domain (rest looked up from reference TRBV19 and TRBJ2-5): DGGITQSPKYLFRKEGQNVTLSCEQNLNHDAMYWYRQDPGQGLRLIYYSQIVNDFQKGDIAEGYSVSREKKESFPLTVTSAQKNPTAFYLCASSTRSRETQYFGPGTRLLVL.